This note documents a single TCR beta chain sequence. In the original analysis: Amplification from reference gene primers served as the basis for estimated nucleated cell counts. The protocol was immunoSEQ multiplex PCR, while the TCRdb copy is restricted to in-frame clones and leaves out a portion. That table furnishes V, J and clone size, whereas the DNA furnished D and trimming. The sample includes about 89,000 clones, about 80% of them seen just once. This entry belongs to a study of blood T cell repertoires in COVID-19. Study-wide background: Material from acute and convalescent COVID-19 was sourced from the United States, Italy and Spain.

The germline CDR1 and CDR2 sequences are KGHSH and LQKENI. After removal of 5 bases from V and 0 bases from J, the junction contained 5 bases not matched to a gene. The CDR3 loop spans 15 amino acids. The chain links TRBV18 to TRBJ1-1, with 8 bases that match TRBD1. This TCR was recovered from a woman of 80 years or more with acute or convalescent COVID-19. The sequenced sample was peripheral blood. Written as DNA, the CDR3 is TGTGCCAGCTCAACTACAGGGGGGCTGAACACTGAAGCTTTCTTT. It codes for CASSTTGGLNTEAFF.